This T cell receptor beta chain was sequenced in a study of blood T cell repertoires in COVID-19. Study overall: Some COVID-19 samples were acute and others convalescent; all came from the United States, Italy and Spain. Sample material is recorded as cDNA or gDNA derived from T cells, B-cell-depleted T cells, or PBMCs.

The CDR3 totals 16 residues. CDR1 MNHEY and CDR2 SVGAGI come from the germline V gene. Trimming took off 4 bases at V and 1 base at J, with 13 bases between the two ends. Methods used by the authors: Amplified reference gene primers provided the basis for estimating nucleated cell counts. The protocol was immunoSEQ multiplex PCR, while the TCRdb copy is restricted to in-frame clones and leaves out a portion. V, J and clone size are taken as reported in that table, and D and trimming were inferred from the DNA itself. The table lists approximately 120,000 clones, 81% of them singletons. The rearrangement links TRBV6-5 to TRBJ2-2; D may be TRBD2 (5 bases). The source of this sequence is a human donor in a cohort sampled during active COVID-19. The sequenced material came from peripheral blood. CDR3 in amino acids: CASSLRKAVNTGELFF. CDR3 coding DNA: TGTGCCAGCAGTTTGAGAAAAGCGGTGAACACCGGGGAGCTGTTTTTT.